This entry concerns a single T cell receptor (beta chain). Sequencing used immunoSEQ multiplex PCR; TCRdb keeps in-frame clones, though not all of them. The table includes about 200,000 clones, roughly 90% detected once. Participants' reported clinical history set cohort assignment. The sample is drawn from a study of blood T cell repertoires in COVID-19. Study-wide background: There were acute and convalescent COVID-19 samples, and they came from the United States, Italy and Spain.

The origin of this receptor is a woman in her late teens or twenties who had recovered from COVID-19. The sample consisted of PBMCs or T cells enriched from blood (not recorded which).

CDR3 sequence (DNA): TGCAGCGTAACAGGGGGCGGAAACACCATATATTTT. This sequence encodes CSVTGGGNTIYF. This rearrangement joins TRBV29-1 to TRBJ1-3, with 9 nucleotides matching TRBD1. The length of the CDR3 is 12 residues. The V gene's germline CDR1 is SQVTM and CDR2 ANQGSEA. Unmatched junction bases numbered 1, after V lost 6 bases and J lost 4 bases.